This TCR beta chain originates from a study of blood T cells in healthy people across ages. Then a second PCR, running about 6 to 12 cycles, was carried out with a sample-barcoded 5' primer and a J-beta primer mix. One entry per CDR3 protein results from TCRdb running MiXCR on the 5' RACE reads. The repertoire has around 710,000 distinct CDR3 sequences, 35% to 45% of them found once; the top ten carry more than 20%. Germline assignment: CDR1 SGHTA and CDR2 FQGNSA. V shed 3 bases and J 2 bases; nucleotides not matched to a gene: 6. This CDR3 contains 15 residues. Material for sequencing was blood. The sequence was collected from a woman aged 60-75 years in good health. The rearrangement links TRBV7-2 to TRBJ2-7, with 8 bases lining up with TRBD2. CDR3 region: CASSFGLAGPYEQYF. In DNA form, the CDR3 reads TGTGCCAGCAGCTTCGGACTAGCTGGCCCCTACGAGCAGTACTTC.